This T cell receptor (beta chain) was captured in a study of immune cell composition in non-small cell lung cancer. In the study overall: Histologic subtype was mainly adenocarcinoma or squamous cell carcinoma.

With V trimmed by 10 bases and J by 1 base, 9 bases remained unmatched. From germline, CDR1 is WNHNN and CDR2 SYGVQD (reference sequence). The CDR3 is 15 amino acids. Study-level findings and limits: Squamous carcinomas (around 80%) more often had tumour-associated clones >0.5% than adenocarcinomas (roughly 33%).

About this clone: What it binds is unknown.

TCRdb keeps only in-frame clones here, not all; method: immunoSEQ multiplex PCR. The sample holds thousands of clones, around 70% seen once. This chain joins TRBV10-1 and TRBJ2-3; TRBD1 matches at 9 bases. What was sequenced was lung tumor tissue. The sequence was obtained from a human donor with non-small cell lung cancer. The CDR3 spells CATADRGLGTDTQYF. The CDR3 bases are TGCGCCACCGCGGACAGGGGACTGGGCACAGATACGCAGTATTTT.